Below are 2 T cell receptor beta chains sequenced from a single sample in a study of post-analysis software for immune sequencing data (dated by TCRdb to about 2015). These receptors' targets are unknown. Receptor libraries were prepared by PCR. TCRdb records Illumina HiSeq 2500 as the sequencer. Unique molecular identifiers were incorporated into TCR beta cDNA libraries to reduce PCR and sequencing biases. In TCRdb, the public reads were trimmed at Q25 with fastp and aligned with MiXCR, with productive beta chains retained. CDR3 protein sequences are deduplicated, and each keeps its most common genes and DNA. The sample table records around 700,000 distinct CDR3 sequences; 59% of these occur just once. Approximately 11% of the sample lies in the top ten. Study-wide findings and limitations: Patients showed significantly higher frequencies than controls for roughly five TRBV segments, among them TRBV5-6, TRBV5-1 and TRBV20-1.

Sequenced input: blood. Receptor source: a girl between 2 and 10 years old with multiple sclerosis.

The V gene is TRBV10-2, the J gene TRBJ2-5; 9 bases line up with TRBD2. The end of the DNA is better explained by TRBJ2-7, so the J call may be wrong. CDR3 length: 16 amino acids. Germline loops: CDR1 WSHSY, CDR2 SAAADI. CDR3 region: CASSPPGRGGEDEQYF. The CDR3 region has the DNA TGCGCCAGCAGTCCGCCCGGGCGGGGGGGAGAAGACGAGCAGTACTTC.

The chain carries TRBV29-1 and TRBJ2-5, with 8 bases matching TRBD1. The CDR3 length is 15 residues. Per the germline V gene, CDR1 is SQVTM and CDR2 is ANQGSEA. The ends lost 2 bases at V and 5 bases at J; junction bases unmatched: 10. The CDR3 sequence is CSVETVRGRGETQYF. The DNA of the CDR3 is TGCAGCGTTGAAACGGTCAGGGGGCGCGGTGAGACCCAGTACTTC.